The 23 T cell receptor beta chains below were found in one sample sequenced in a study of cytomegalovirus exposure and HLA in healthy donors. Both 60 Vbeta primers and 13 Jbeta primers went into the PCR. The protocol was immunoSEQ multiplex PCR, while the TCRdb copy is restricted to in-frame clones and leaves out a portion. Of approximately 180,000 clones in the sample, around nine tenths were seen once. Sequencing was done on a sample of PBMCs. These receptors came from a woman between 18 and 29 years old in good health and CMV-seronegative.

The CDR3 region is CASSLTPGTVSNQPQHF. The CDR3 DNA is TGTGCCAGCAGCTTAACCCCAGGGACAGTTAGCAATCAGCCCCAGCATTTT. This chain joins TRBV7-2 and TRBJ1-5, with 7 bases aligning to TRBD1. Germline CDR1 SGHTA, CDR2 FQGNSA. The CDR3 extends over 17 amino acids. Trimming removed 2 bases from V and 0 bases from J; junction bases left unmatched: 7.

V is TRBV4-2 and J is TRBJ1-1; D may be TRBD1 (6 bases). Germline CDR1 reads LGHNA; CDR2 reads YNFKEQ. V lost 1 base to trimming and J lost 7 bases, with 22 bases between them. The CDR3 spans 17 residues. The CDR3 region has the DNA TGTGCCAGCAGCCAAGTAAAGGGGGTTAGCGGGACGGGTGAAGCTTTCTTT. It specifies CASSQVKGVSGTGEAFF.

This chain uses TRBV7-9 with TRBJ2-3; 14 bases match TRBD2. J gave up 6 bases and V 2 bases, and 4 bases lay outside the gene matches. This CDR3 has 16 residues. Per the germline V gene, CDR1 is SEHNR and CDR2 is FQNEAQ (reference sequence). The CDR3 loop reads CASSLFGTSGSDTQYF. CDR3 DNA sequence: TGTGCCAGCAGCTTATTCGGGACTAGCGGGAGCGATACGCAGTATTTT.

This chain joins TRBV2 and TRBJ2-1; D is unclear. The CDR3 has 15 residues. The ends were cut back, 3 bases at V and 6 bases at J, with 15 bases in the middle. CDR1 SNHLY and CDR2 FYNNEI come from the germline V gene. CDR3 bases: TGTGCCAGCAGTGAGTTTAGCCTTGTAACCAATGAGCAGTTCTTC. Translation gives CASSEFSLVTNEQFF.

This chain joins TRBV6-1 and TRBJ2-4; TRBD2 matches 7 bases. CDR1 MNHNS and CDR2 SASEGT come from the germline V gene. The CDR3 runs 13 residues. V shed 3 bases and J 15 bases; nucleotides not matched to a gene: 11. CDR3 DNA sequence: TGTGCCAGCAGTGATAGCTTTGGGGAGGGAGGGTACTTC. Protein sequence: CASSDSFGEGGYF.

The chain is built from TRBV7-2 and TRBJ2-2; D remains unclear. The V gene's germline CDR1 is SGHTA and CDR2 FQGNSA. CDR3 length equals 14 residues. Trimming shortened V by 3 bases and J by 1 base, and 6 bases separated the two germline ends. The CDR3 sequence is CASSFTRNTGELFF. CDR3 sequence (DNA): TGTGCCAGCAGCTTTACGCGGAACACCGGGGAGCTGTTTTTT.

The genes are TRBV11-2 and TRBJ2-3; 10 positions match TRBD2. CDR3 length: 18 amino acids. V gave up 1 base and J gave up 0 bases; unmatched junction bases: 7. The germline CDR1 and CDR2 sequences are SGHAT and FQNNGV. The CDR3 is CASSLVLAGAPSTDTQYF. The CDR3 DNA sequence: TGTGCCAGCAGCTTAGTGCTAGCGGGGGCCCCTAGCACAGATACGCAGTATTTT.

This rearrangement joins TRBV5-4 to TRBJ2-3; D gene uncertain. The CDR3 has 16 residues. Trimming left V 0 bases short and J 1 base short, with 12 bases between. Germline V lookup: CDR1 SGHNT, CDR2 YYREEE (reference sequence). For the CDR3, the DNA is TGTGCCAGCAGCTTGGAGGCAGTGAGCGGCACAGATACGCAGTATTTT. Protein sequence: CASSLEAVSGTDTQYF.

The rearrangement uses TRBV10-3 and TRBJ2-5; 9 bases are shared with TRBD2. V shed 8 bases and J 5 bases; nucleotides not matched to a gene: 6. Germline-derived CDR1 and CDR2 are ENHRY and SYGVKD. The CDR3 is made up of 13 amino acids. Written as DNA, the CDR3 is TGTGCCATCGGCGGGGGGGCCTCGGAGACCCAGTACTTC. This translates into CAIGGGASETQYF.

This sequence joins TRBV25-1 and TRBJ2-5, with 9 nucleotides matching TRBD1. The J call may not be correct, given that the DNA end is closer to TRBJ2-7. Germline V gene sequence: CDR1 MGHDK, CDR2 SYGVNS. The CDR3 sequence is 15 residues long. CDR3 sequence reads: CASSGLGQGSNEQYF. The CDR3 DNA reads TGTGCCAGCAGTGGACTCGGACAGGGGAGTAACGAGCAGTACTTC.

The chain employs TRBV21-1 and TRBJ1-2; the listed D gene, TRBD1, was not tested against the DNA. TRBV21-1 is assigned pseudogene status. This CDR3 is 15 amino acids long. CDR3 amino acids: CASSSFLQGNYGYTF. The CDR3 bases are TGTGCCAGCAGCTCTTTTCTACAGGGAAACTATGGCTACACCTTC.

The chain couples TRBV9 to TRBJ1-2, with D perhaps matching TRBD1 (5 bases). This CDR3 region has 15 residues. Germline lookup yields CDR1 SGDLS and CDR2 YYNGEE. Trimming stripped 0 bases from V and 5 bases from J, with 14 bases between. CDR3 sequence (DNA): TGTGCCAGCAGCGTAGCTGGCGGAGCAGGGTATGGCTACACCTTC. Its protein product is CASSVAGGAGYGYTF.

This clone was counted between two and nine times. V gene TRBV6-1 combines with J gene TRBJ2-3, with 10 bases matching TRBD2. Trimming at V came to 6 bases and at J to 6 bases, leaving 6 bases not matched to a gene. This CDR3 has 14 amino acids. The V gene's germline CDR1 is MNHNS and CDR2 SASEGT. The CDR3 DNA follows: TGTGCCAGCAGCAGCGGGAGGGCCTCGGATACGCAGTATTTT. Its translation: CASSSGRASDTQYF.

This CDR3 is CASSLEQGLYGYEQYF. The CDR3 bases are TGTGCCAGCAGCTTAGAACAGGGGCTGTACGGCTACGAGCAGTACTTC. The gene calls are TRBV11-3 and TRBJ2-7; 7 positions match TRBD1. The trim removed 0 bases at V and 3 bases at J, leaving 8 bases unmatched. The V gene's germline CDR1 is SGHNT and CDR2 YENEEA. This CDR3 spans 16 amino acids.

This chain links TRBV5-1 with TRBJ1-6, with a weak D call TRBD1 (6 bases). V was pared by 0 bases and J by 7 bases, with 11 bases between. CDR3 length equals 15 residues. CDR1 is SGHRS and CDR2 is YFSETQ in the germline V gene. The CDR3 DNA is TGCGCCAGCAGCTTGGAATTTGGACAGAATTCACCCCTCCACTTT. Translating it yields CASSLEFGQNSPLHF. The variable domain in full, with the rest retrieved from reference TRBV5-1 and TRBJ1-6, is KAGVTQTPRYLIKTRGQQVTLSCSPISGHRSVSWYQQTPGQGLQFLFEYFSETQRNKGNFPGRFSGRQFSNSRSEMNVSTLELGDSALYLCASSLEFGQNSPLHFGNGTRLTVT.

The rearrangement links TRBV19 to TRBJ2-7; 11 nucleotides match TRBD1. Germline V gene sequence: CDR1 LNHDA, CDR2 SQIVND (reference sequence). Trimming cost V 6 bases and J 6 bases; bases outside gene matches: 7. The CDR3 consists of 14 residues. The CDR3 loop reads CASSRRTGGSEQYF. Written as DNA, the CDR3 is TGTGCCAGTAGCAGGAGGACAGGGGGCTCCGAGCAGTACTTC.

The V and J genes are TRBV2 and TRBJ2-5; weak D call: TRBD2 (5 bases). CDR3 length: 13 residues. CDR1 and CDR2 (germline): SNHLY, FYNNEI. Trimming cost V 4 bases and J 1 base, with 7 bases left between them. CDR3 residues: CASSASPQETQYF. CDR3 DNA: TGTGCCAGCAGTGCTAGCCCCCAAGAGACCCAGTACTTC. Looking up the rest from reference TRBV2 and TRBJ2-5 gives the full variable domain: EPEVTQTPSHQVTQMGQEVILRCVPISNHLYFYWYRQILGQKVEFLVSFYNNEISEKSEIFDDQFSVERPDGSNFTLKIRSTKLEDSAMYFCASSASPQETQYFGPGTRLLVL.

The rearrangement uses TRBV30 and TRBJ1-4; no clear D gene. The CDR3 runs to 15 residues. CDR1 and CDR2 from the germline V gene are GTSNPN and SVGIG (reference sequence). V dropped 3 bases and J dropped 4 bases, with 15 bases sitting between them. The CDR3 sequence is CAWSAPPRVNEKLFF. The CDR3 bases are TGTGCCTGGAGCGCTCCCCCGCGGGTTAATGAAAAACTGTTTTTT.

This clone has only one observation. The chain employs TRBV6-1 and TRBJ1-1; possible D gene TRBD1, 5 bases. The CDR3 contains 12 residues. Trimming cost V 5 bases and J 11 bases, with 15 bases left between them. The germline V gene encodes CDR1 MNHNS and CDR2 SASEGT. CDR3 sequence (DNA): TGTGCCAGCAGTTGGGTAGGACATGAGGCTTTCTTT. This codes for CASSWVGHEAFF.

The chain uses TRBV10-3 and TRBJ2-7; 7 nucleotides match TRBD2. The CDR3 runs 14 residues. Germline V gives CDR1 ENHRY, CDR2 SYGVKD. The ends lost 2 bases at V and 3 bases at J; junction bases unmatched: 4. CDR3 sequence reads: CAISEGRALYEQYF. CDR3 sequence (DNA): TGTGCCATCAGTGAGGGGAGGGCCCTCTACGAGCAGTACTTC.

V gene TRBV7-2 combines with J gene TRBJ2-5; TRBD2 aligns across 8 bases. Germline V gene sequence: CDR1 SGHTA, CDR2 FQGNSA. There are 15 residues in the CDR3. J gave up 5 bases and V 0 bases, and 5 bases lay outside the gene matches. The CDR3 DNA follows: TGTGCCAGCAGCTTAGCTAGCGGGATTCAGGAGACCCAGTACTTC. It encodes CASSLASGIQETQYF.

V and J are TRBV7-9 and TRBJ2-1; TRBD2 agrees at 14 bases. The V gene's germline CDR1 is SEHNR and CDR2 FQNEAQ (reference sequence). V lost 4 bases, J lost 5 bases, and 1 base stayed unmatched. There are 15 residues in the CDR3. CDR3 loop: CASSSTSGRDNEQFF. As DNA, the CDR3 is TGTGCCAGCAGCTCGACTAGCGGGAGGGACAATGAGCAGTTCTTC.

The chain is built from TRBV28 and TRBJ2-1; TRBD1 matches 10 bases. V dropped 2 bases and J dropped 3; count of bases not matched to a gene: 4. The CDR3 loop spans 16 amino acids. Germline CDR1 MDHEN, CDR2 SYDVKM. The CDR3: CASSLGGTGVYNEQFF. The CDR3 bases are TGTGCCAGCAGTTTAGGAGGGACAGGGGTCTACAATGAGCAGTTCTTC.